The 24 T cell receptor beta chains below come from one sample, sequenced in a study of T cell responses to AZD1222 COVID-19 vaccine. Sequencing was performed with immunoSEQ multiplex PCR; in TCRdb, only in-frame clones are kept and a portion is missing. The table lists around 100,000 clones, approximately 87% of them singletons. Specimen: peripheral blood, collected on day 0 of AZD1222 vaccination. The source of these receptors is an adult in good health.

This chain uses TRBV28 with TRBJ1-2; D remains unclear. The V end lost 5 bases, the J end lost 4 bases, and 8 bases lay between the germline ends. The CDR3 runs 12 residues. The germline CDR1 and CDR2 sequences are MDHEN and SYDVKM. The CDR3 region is CASSTGLYGYTF. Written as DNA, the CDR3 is TGTGCCAGCAGTACCGGGCTCTATGGCTACACCTTC.

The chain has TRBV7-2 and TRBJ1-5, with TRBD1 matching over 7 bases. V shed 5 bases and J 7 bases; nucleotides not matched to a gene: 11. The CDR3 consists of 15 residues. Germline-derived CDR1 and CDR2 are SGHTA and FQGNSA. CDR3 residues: CASSLLQGSGQPQHF. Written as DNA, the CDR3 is TGTGCCAGCAGCCTCTTACAGGGGTCCGGGCAGCCCCAGCATTTT.

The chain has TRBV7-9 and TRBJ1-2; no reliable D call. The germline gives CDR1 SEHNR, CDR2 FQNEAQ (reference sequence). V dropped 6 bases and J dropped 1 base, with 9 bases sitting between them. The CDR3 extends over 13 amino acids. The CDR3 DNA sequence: TGTGCCAGCAGACCGACGGTTAACTATGGCTACACCTTC. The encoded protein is CASRPTVNYGYTF.

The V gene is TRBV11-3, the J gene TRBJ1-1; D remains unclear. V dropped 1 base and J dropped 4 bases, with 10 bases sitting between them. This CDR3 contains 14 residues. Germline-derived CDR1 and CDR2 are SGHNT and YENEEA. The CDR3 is CASSLGVSITEAFF. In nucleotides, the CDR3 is TGTGCCAGCAGCTTAGGGGTGTCTATCACTGAAGCTTTCTTT.

The CDR3 bases are TGCAGCGTTGAAAAGGGGCGCCGGACTGAAGCTTTCTTT. Translation gives CSVEKGRRTEAFF. The V gene is TRBV29-1, the J gene TRBJ1-1, with a weak D call TRBD1 (5 bases). The CDR3 consists of 13 residues. Germline V lookup: CDR1 SQVTM, CDR2 ANQGSEA. V lost 2 bases and J lost 5, with 12 bases in between.

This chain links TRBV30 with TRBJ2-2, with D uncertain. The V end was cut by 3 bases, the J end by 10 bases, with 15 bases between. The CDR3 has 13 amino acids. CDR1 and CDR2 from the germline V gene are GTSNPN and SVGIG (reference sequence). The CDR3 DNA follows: TGTGCCTGGAGCGTACAGACACGGACGGAGCTGTTTTTT. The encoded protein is CAWSVQTRTELFF.

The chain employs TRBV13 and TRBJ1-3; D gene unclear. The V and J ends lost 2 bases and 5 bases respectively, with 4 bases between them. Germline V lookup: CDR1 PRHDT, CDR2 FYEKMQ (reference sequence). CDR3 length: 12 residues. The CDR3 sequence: CASSLNRNTIYF. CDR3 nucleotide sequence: TGTGCCAGCAGCTTAAATCGAAACACCATATATTTT.

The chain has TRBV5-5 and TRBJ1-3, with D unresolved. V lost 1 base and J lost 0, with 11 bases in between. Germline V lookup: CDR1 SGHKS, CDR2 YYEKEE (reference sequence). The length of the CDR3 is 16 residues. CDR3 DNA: TGTGCCAGCAGCTTGTTCAGGTCCTCCTCTGGAAACACCATATATTTT. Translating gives CASSLFRSSSGNTIYF.

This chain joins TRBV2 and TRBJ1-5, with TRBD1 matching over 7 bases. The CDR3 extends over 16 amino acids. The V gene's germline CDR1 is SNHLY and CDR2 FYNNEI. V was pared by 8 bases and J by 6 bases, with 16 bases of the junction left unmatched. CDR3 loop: CASRLDRTRGSQPQHF. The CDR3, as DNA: TGTGCCAGCCGCTTGGACAGGACCCGCGGTAGTCAGCCCCAGCATTTT.

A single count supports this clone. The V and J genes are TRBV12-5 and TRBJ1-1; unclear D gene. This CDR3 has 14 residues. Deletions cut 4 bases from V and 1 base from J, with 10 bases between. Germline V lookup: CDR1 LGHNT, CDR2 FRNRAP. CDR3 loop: CASGYARRNTEAFF. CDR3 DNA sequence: TGTGCTAGTGGTTATGCCCGGAGGAACACTGAAGCTTTCTTT.

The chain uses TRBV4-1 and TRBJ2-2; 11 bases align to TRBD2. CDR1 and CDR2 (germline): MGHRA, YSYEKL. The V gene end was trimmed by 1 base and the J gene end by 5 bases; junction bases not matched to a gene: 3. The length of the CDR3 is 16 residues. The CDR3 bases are TGCGCCAGCAGCCAAGGGACTAGCGGGCAGACCGGGGAGCTGTTTTTT. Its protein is CASSQGTSGQTGELFF.

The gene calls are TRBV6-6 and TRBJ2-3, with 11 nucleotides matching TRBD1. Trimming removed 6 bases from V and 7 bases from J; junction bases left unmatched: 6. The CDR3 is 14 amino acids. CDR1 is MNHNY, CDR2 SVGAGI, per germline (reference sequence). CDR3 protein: CASRGTGGLNTQYF. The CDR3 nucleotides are TGTGCCAGCAGAGGGACAGGGGGATTGAATACGCAGTATTTT.

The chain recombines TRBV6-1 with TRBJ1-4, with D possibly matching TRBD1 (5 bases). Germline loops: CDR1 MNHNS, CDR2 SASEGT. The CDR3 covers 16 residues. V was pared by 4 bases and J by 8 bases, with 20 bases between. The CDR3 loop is CASSGLSERGREKLFF. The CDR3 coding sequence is TGTGCCAGCAGTGGACTATCGGAGAGGGGAAGAGAAAAACTGTTTTTT.

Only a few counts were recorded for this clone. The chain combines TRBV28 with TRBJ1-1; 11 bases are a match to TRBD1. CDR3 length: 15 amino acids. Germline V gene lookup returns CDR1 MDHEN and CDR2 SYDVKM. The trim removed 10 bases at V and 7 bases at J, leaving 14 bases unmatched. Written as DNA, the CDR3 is TGTGCCATTATAGGGACAGGGGGTTATCGGGGTGAAGCTTTCTTT. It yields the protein CAIIGTGGYRGEAFF.

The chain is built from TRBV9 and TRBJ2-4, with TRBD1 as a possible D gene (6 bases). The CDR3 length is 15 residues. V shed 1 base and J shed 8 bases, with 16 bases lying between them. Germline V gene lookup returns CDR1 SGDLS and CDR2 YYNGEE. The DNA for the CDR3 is TGTGCCAGCAGCGTAATGGGACACTTGACGGACATTCAGTACTTC. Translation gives CASSVMGHLTDIQYF.

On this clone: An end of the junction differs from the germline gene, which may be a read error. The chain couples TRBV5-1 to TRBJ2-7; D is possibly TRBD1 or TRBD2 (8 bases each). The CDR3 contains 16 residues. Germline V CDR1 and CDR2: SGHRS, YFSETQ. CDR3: CASNLGAGDRTYEQYF. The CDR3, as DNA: TGCGCCAGCAACTTGGGAGCGGGGGACAGGACCTACGAGCAGTACTTC.

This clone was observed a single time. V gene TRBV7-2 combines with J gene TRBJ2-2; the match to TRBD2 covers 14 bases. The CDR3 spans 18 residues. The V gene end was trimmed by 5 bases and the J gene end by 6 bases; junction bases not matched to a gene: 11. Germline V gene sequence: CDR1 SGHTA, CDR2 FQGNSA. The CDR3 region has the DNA TGTGCCAGCAGCCCACTACGGCGACTAGCGGGAGGGCCCGGGGAGCTGTTTTTT. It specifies CASSPLRRLAGGPGELFF.

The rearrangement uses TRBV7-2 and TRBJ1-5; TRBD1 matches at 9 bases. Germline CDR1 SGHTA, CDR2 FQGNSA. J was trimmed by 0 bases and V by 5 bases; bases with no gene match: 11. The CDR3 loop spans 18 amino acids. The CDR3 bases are TGTGCCAGCAGCGCCCAGACAGGGGGGGTTTATAGCAATCAGCCCCAGCATTTT. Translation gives CASSAQTGGVYSNQPQHF.

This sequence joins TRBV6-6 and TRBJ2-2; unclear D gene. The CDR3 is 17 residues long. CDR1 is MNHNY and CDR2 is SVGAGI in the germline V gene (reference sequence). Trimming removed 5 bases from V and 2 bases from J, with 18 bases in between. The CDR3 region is CASSPETALTNTGELFF. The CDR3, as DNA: TGTGCCAGCAGTCCAGAGACCGCCCTGACTAACACCGGGGAGCTGTTTTTT.

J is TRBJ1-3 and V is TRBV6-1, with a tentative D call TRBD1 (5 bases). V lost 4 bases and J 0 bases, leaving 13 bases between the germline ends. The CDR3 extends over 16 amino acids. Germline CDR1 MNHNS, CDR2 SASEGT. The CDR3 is CASSGGGLGSGNTIYF. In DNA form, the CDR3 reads TGTGCCAGCAGTGGGGGCGGCCTAGGCTCTGGAAACACCATATATTTT.

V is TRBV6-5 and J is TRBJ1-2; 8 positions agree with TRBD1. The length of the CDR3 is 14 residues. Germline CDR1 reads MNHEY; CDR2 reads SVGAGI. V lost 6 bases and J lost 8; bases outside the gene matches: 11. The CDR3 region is CASSRTDRVGGYTF. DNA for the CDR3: TGTGCCAGCAGCCGGACGGACAGGGTGGGAGGCTACACCTTC.

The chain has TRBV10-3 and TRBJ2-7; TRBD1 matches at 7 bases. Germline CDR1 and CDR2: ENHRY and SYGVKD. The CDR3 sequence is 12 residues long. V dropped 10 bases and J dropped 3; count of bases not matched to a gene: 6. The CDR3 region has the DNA TGTGCCAGCGGACAGGCGGACTACGAGCAGTACTTC. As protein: CASGQADYEQYF.

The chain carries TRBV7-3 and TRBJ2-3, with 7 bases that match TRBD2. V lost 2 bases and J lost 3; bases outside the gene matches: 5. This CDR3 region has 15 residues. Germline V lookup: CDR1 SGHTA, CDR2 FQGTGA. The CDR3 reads CASSLQPSGTDTQYF. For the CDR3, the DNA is TGTGCCAGCAGCTTACAGCCTAGCGGAACAGATACGCAGTATTTT. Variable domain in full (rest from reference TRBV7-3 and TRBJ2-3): GAGVSQTPSNKVTEKGKYVELRCDPISGHTALYWYRQSLGQGPEFLIYFQGTGAADDSGLPNDRFFAVRPEGSVSTLKIQRTERGDSAVYLCASSLQPSGTDTQYFGPGTRLTVL.

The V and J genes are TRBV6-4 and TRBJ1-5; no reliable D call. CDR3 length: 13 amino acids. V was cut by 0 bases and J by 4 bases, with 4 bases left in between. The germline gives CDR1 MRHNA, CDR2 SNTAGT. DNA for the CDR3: TGTGCCAGCAGTGACTCTTTTAATCAGCCCCAGCATTTT. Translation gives CASSDSFNQPQHF.